The 5 T cell receptor beta chains presented below share a single source sample, sequenced in a study of T cell repertoires in cytomegalovirus infection (dated by TCRdb to between 2019 and 2020). What this sample's treatment or condition label stands for: in vitro stimulation with specific CMV peptide epitopes to enrich CMV-specific T cells. TCRdb shows the sequencer as Illumina HiSeq 1500. The public reads were quality trimmed at Q25 with fastp and then assembled into clones with MiXCR by TCRdb, keeping productive beta chains. One record per CDR3 amino acid sequence lists the most common genes and DNA. This sample comprises 650,000 to 900,000 distinct CDR3 sequences, around a third of them detected only once. Around 12% of the sample belongs to the ten largest clones. Antigens of these TCRs are unknown. Sequenced here: cultured CD8+ T cells from PBMCs, sampled from culture after CMV antigen stimulation. Receptors originate from a human donor in good health (CMV status not recorded). Some clones in this sample may be carry-over from other donors' samples.

The sample holds many counts of this clonotype. The chain employs TRBV7-4 and TRBJ1-1; weak D call: TRBD1 (5 bases). From germline, CDR1 is SGHVT and CDR2 SQSDAQ. The ends were cut back, 5 bases at V and 4 bases at J, with 20 bases in the middle. This CDR3 has 16 residues. CDR3 coding DNA: TGTGCCAGCAGCATCGCTTGGGAGGGGAGGAGCACTGAAGCTTTCTTT. Translating it yields CASSIAWEGRSTEAFF.

The chain uses TRBV5-1 and TRBJ2-7, with TRBD1 matching over 9 bases. CDR1 and CDR2 from the germline V gene are SGHRS and YFSETQ. The length of the CDR3 is 16 residues. With V trimmed by 1 base and J by 7 bases, 12 bases remained unmatched. DNA for the CDR3: TGCGCCAGCAGCTTGAGCGGTTGGACAGGGGCCGAGGAGCAGTACTTC. Amino acids: CASSLSGWTGAEEQYF.

The J gene is TRBJ2-6, the V gene TRBV7-9; D gene ambiguous. Trimming cost V 5 bases and J 10 bases, with 9 bases left between them. The CDR3 runs 12 residues. Germline CDR1 is SEHNR and CDR2 is FQNEAQ (reference sequence). CDR3 loop: CASSIDGNVLTF. The CDR3, as DNA: TGTGCCAGCAGCATCGACGGTAACGTCCTGACTTTC.

The chain links TRBV27 to TRBJ1-2; TRBD1 might be the D (5 bases). V was shortened by 3 bases and J by 2 bases, with 16 bases between the two germline ends. CDR3 size: 16 residues. Germline CDR1 MNHEY, CDR2 SMNVEV (reference sequence). The CDR3 here is CASSFSPWGGNYGYTF. CDR3 DNA sequence: TGTGCCAGCAGTTTTTCCCCCTGGGGCGGAAACTATGGCTACACCTTC.

This clonotype was observed a few times. The chain couples TRBV6-5 to TRBJ2-7; 8 nucleotides agree with TRBD2. This CDR3 is 16 amino acids long. Germline V gene data show CDR1 as MNHEY and CDR2 as SVGAGI. J gave up 3 bases and V 2 bases, and 9 bases lay outside the gene matches. CDR3 nucleotides: TGTGCCAGCAGTTACACGACGGGACTAGAGGTCTACGAGCAGTACTTC. Translation gives CASSYTTGLEVYEQYF.